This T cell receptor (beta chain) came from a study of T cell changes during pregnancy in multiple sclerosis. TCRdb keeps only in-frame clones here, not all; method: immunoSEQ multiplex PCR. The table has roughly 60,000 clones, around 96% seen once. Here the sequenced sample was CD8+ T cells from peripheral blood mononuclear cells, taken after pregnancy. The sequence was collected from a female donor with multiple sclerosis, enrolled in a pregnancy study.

CDR3 protein: CASSRRVSHLIGYTF. CDR3 DNA: TGTGCCAGCAGCCGCAGGGTCAGTCATTTAATCGGCTACACCTTC. The chain carries TRBV28 and TRBJ1-2, with a tentative D call TRBD1 (5 bases). The length of the CDR3 is 15 residues. Trimming took 6 bases from V and 8 from J, leaving 22 bases between them. Looked up from germline, CDR1 is MDHEN and CDR2 is SYDVKM.